This TCR beta chain was found in a study of T cell responses to AZD1222 COVID-19 vaccine. Trimming cost V 2 bases and J 8 bases, with 13 bases left between them. In germline, CDR1 is MNHEY, CDR2 SVGAGI. This CDR3 contains 14 residues. About this clone itself: The antigen is unknown.

Notes on the study in general: Among those given AZD1222, only five or six were seropositive at baseline. Sampled repertoires all dated from after the peak T cell response. The study found Spike-specific TCR breadth and depth rose after two AZD1222 doses.

The protocol was immunoSEQ multiplex PCR, while the TCRdb copy is restricted to in-frame clones and leaves out a portion. Here the sample spans 150,000 or so clones, about 90% being singletons. The V gene is TRBV6-5, the J gene TRBJ2-1; possible D gene TRBD2, 6 bases. This receptor was taken from an adult in good health. The sample consisted of peripheral blood, taken on day 0 of MenACWY control vaccination. CDR3 region: CASSYVLWGDEQFF. Written as DNA, the CDR3 is TGTGCCAGCAGTTACGTTCTTTGGGGGGATGAGCAGTTCTTC.